One and the same sample provided the 2 T cell receptor beta chains below, sequenced in a study of blood T cell repertoires in COVID-19. This table comes from immunoSEQ multiplex PCR, and its TCRdb copy is limited to in-frame clones, with some not included. This table has about 200,000 clones, about 91% appearing once. The sample consisted of peripheral blood. The receptors derive from a man aged 25 to 40 with acute or convalescent COVID-19.

V usage is TRBV9 and J usage is TRBJ2-7; D not resolved. The CDR3 runs to 14 residues. Trimming pared 0 bases from V and 5 bases from J, leaving 12 bases between. Germline V lookup: CDR1 SGDLS, CDR2 YYNGEE. The CDR3 loop is CASSVEDRVDEQYF. The CDR3 nucleotides read TGTGCCAGCAGCGTAGAGGATCGGGTAGACGAGCAGTACTTC. The whole variable domain, remainder taken from reference TRBV9 and TRBJ2-7, is DSGVTQTPKHLITATGQRVTLRCSPRSGDLSVYWYQQSLDQGLQFLIQYYNGEERAKGNILERFSAQQFPDLHSELNLSSLELGDSALYFCASSVEDRVDEQYFGPGTRLTVT.

This chain uses TRBV5-8 with TRBJ2-4, with 10 bases that match TRBD2. Germline V gives CDR1 SGHTS, CDR2 YDEGEE. The CDR3 is made up of 18 amino acids. Trimming at V came to 6 bases and at J to 0 bases, leaving 12 bases not matched to a gene. CDR3 loop: CASTETVAGGLAKNIQYF. In nucleotides, the CDR3 is TGTGCCAGCACCGAGACGGTAGCGGGAGGATTAGCCAAAAACATTCAGTACTTC.